Listed below are T cell receptor beta chains from one sample, sequenced in a study of blood T cell repertoires in COVID-19. Sequencing was performed with immunoSEQ multiplex PCR; in TCRdb, only in-frame clones are kept and a portion is missing. The repertoire holds fewer than 200,000 clones, with 65% to 90% as singletons. Sequenced input: peripheral blood. The source of these receptors is a man between 50 and 59 years old with active or convalescent COVID-19. CDR3s include the opening cysteine and the closing phenylalanine or tryptophan. D genes are given only for firm matches. The size entry is marked missing in some rows and otherwise reads once, few, many or a size class.

CDR3,DNA,J,D,V,size
CASSYSPGQGYEQYF,TGTGCCAGCAGTTACTCACCGGGACAGGGCTACGAGCAGTACTTC,TRBJ2-7,TRBD1,TRBV6-6,NA
CASRPDRGNTEAFF,TGTGCCAGCAGACCCGACAGGGGGAACACTGAAGCTTTCTTT,TRBJ1-1,TRBD1,TRBV27,NA
CASSPSGETQYF,TGTGCCAGCAGCCCGAGTGGAGAGACCCAGTACTTC,TRBJ2-5,NA,TRBV7-7,NA
CSVGQNTEAFF,TGCAGTGTCGGACAGAACACTGAAGCTTTCTTT,TRBJ1-1,NA,TRBV20-1,NA
CASSTGMDQPQHF,TGTGCCAGCAGCACAGGGATGGATCAGCCCCAGCATTTT,TRBJ1-5,NA,TRBV6-4,NA
CASSRGTAVLTGANVLTF,TGTGCCAGCAGCCGCGGGACAGCTGTTTTGACTGGGGCCAACGTCCTGACTTTC,TRBJ2-6,NA,TRBV7-3,NA
CASSRTGELFF,TGTGCCAGCAGCCGCACCGGGGAGCTGTTTTTT,TRBJ2-2,NA,TRBV5-6,once
CASRVGQGEKLFF,TGTGCCAGCAGGGTGGGACAGGGCGAAAAACTGTTTTTT,TRBJ1-4,TRBD1,TRBV27,NA
CASSQEISGPDFPQHF,TGTGCCAGCAGCCAAGAAATTTCGGGTCCCGACTTCCCCCAGCATTTT,TRBJ1-5,NA,TRBV3-1/TRBV3-2,NA
CASRLRGGPAGANVLTF,TGTGCCAGCAGATTAAGGGGGGGCCCCGCCGGGGCCAACGTCCTGACTTTC,TRBJ2-6,NA,TRBV2,NA
CASSIAGTVPAGNTIYF,TGTGCCAGTAGTATAGCGGGGACAGTTCCCGCCGGAAACACCATATATTTT,TRBJ1-3,TRBD1,TRBV19,NA
CASSLAPGTYNEQFF,TGTGCCAGCAGCTTAGCCCCGGGGACTTACAATGAGCAGTTCTTC,TRBJ2-1,NA,TRBV7-2,NA
CASKRLAGFYEQYF,TGTGCCAGCAAACGACTAGCGGGCTTCTACGAGCAGTACTTC,TRBJ2-7,TRBD2,TRBV28,NA
CAISEMGGSNQPQHF,TGTGCCATCAGTGAGATGGGGGGAAGCAATCAGCCCCAGCATTTT,TRBJ1-5,NA,TRBV10-3,once
CASSFQVTDTQYF,TGTGCCAGCAGCTTTCAGGTCACAGATACGCAGTATTTT,TRBJ2-3,NA,TRBV11-1,once
CASSIGTGTNYGYTF,TGTGCCAGCAGTATCGGGACAGGGACTAACTATGGCTACACCTTC,TRBJ1-2,TRBD1,TRBV6-5,NA
CASSLTSGADTQYF,TGTGCCAGCAGCCTAACTAGCGGTGCAGATACGCAGTATTTT,TRBJ2-3,TRBD2,TRBV3-1/TRBV3-2,NA
CASSAQYRDEAGYTF,TGTGCCAGCAGTGCCCAATACAGGGATGAGGCTGGCTACACCTTC,TRBJ1-2,NA,TRBV6-6,once
CASSSGTRAQYF,TGTGCCAGCAGCTCGGGGACTCGGGCGCAGTATTTT,TRBJ2-3,NA,TRBV14,once
CAIRQQGAQNTEAFF,TGTGCCATCAGACAACAGGGGGCCCAGAACACTGAAGCTTTCTTT,TRBJ1-1,TRBD1,TRBV10-3,NA
CSASIRVAGGGNEQFF,TGCAGTGCTAGTATACGCGTAGCGGGAGGGGGCAATGAGCAGTTCTTC,TRBJ2-1,TRBD2,TRBV20-1,once
CASRLPTGDNTEAFF,TGTGCCAGCAGATTACCGACAGGGGATAACACTGAAGCTTTCTTT,TRBJ1-1,TRBD1,TRBV6-6,NA
CASSIRGINEQYF,TGTGCCAGCAGCATCAGGGGTATCAACGAGCAGTACTTC,TRBJ2-7,NA,TRBV5-4,NA
CASSPRGSTDTQYF,TGTGCCAGCAGCCCGCGAGGGAGCACAGATACGCAGTATTTT,TRBJ2-3,NA,TRBV7-2,NA
CASSAEGDQPQHF,TGTGCCAGCAGCGCAGAGGGGGACCAGCCCCAGCATTTT,TRBJ1-5,NA,TRBV9,NA
CASSYRRGNEKLFF,TGTGCCAGCAGTTATAGGAGGGGTAATGAAAAACTGTTTTTT,TRBJ1-4,NA,TRBV6-5,NA
CASSVDLTPDTQYF,TGTGCCAGCAGCGTAGACTTAACCCCGGATACGCAGTATTTT,TRBJ2-3,NA,TRBV9,NA
CAWSNLATTNYGYTF,TGTGCCTGGAGTAATTTAGCGACAACTAACTATGGCTACACCTTC,TRBJ1-2,NA,TRBV30,NA
CASSLRDYTDTQYF,TGTGCCAGCAGCTTACGAGATTACACAGATACGCAGTATTTT,TRBJ2-3,NA,TRBV7-2,NA
CASSSDREQYF,TGCGCCAGCAGCTCGGACAGGGAGCAGTACTTC,TRBJ2-7,TRBD1,TRBV5-1,NA
CASSTQGAGGYEQYF,TGTGCCAGTAGTACACAGGGGGCTGGGGGCTACGAGCAGTACTTC,TRBJ2-7,TRBD1,TRBV19,NA
CSVGQGVTGANVLTF,TGCAGCGTTGGACAGGGGGTAACTGGGGCCAACGTCCTGACTTTC,TRBJ2-6,TRBD1,TRBV29-1,NA
CASSRGQLYEQYF,TGTGCCAGCAGCCGGGGACAGTTATACGAGCAGTACTTC,TRBJ2-7,TRBD1,TRBV3-1/TRBV3-2,NA
CSATDSNEQFF,TGCAGTGCTACCGACAGCAATGAGCAGTTCTTC,TRBJ2-1,NA,TRBV20-1,NA
CASSLDPDTGELFF,TGTGCCAGCAGCTTAGATCCGGACACCGGGGAGCTGTTTTTT,TRBJ2-2,NA,TRBV11-3,NA